Listed here is a single T cell receptor beta chain. Its antigen has not been determined. No much larger clonotype is one base removed from it; base qualities were not supplied. This sample is part of a study of CD8+ T cells in alopecia areata (dated by TCRdb to the late 2010s). Regarding the study in general: Treated patients were enrolled in an open-label pilot trial of oral tofacitinib at 5 to 10 mg twice daily for moderate-to-severe alopecia areata. Human TCRbeta sequencing covered scalp tissue and sorted CD4+ and CD8+ peripheral blood T cells from patchy and totalis/universalis alopecia areata patients and healthy controls. Tofacitinib was administered for 6 to 18 months, and 6 months of follow-up off drug were then conducted to assess delayed response and recurrence. To study T cell clonal expansion in alopecia areata, the researchers applied high-throughput TCRbeta sequencing to both the C3H/HeJ mouse model and human patients. Scalp clonality was compared across normal scalp (n=4), patchy alopecia areata scalp (n=8), and alopecia totalis/universalis scalp (n=8). RNA was extracted with the PAXgene miRNA kit for fixed scalp, the miRNeasy kit for PBMCs, and the RNeasy kit for mouse skin. TCRbeta CDR3 regions were amplified by immunoSEQ multiplex PCR with 35 Vbeta forward and 13 Jbeta reverse primers. Tofacitinib-treated patients had biopsies at baseline and at 4 and 24 weeks of treatment, with a later scalp biopsy in several patients.

Receptor amplification or capture employed the immunoSEQ multiplex PCR assay. To provide template for TCR sequencing, every sample had RNA extracted and reverse transcribed into cDNA. First-strand cDNA was synthesized with SuperScript III using a 2:1 mix of oligo-dT and random hexamers. Amplification bias was assessed with a synthetic immune receptor repertoire, and residual bias was removed computationally. As for how the authors treated the data: Raw reads were preprocessed for error removal, and CDR3 was defined according to IMGT conventions as running from the conserved cysteine to phenylalanine. Clonality was calculated as 1 minus Shannon entropy normalized by log2 of the number of productive unique TCRs. Whether scalp clones were CD4 or CD8 was inferred by matching scalp TCRbeta sequences against CD4 and CD8 repertoires sorted from blood. TCRdb provides this immuneACCESS table in a form limited to in-frame rearrangements. Some clones are lacking; in checked studies, under half of them reflect an unresolved V gene, and why the rest are absent is not known. That table supplies the V and J calls and clone size; D and trimming were determined from the DNA. The sample table shows some 150,000 clones, and around three fifths are seen once. The top ten clones comprise about 6% of the sample.

The time point label here, explained by the study, means: baseline before oral tofacitinib. From alopecia areata patients, peripheral blood was collected along with lesional scalp punch biopsies. PBMCs were isolated by density centrifugation and stained for CD3, CD4 and CD8, after which CD4+ and CD8+ T cells were sorted on a FACSAria. Study-wide findings and limitations: Compared with normal scalp, lesional scalp had higher clonality and more expanded CD8+ clones, particularly in alopecia totalis/universalis, a pattern that suggests antigenic drive. Shared TCR sequences between patients were less evident than in mice, which may be partly attributable to HLA diversity in the patient population. Unlike mouse skin, where gammadelta T cells dominate, normal human skin contains resident alphabeta T cells that get sequenced too, which complicates analysis of the scalp TCR repertoire.

In the germline V gene (reference sequence), CDR1 corresponds to MNHEY and CDR2 to SMNVEV. V is cut by 1 base and J by 4 bases, and the space between the germline ends is 2 bases. The CDR3 starts with the cysteine, ends with the phenylalanine, and has 13 residues. This entry keeps only the CDR3 DNA: 39 bases, framed from base 1. This TCR was sampled from a human donor with alopecia areata. The rearranged segments are TRBV27 and TRBJ2-6; no confident D gene assignment can be made. Sequencing used CD4+ T cells sorted from blood, obtained at week 0. CDR3 protein: CASSLWGANVLTF. The DNA sequence is given as TGTGCCAGCAGTTTATGGGGGGCCAACGTCCTGACTTTC.